This TCR beta chain originates from a study of shared clonotypes between healthy human individuals. Sorted-subset replicate PCR reactions contained 200 to 250 ng DNA, corresponding to some 29,000 T cell genomes. Assay used: immunoSEQ multiplex PCR; TCRdb lists only in-frame clones, some missing. This sample has 2 million to 2.5 million clones, with roughly 95% found just once. CDR1 and CDR2 from the germline V gene are SGHTS and YDEGEE. With 4 bases removed from V and 4 bases from J, the gap between germline ends came to 18 bases. The CDR3 runs to 16 residues. The specimen sequenced was naive CD4+ T cells sorted from blood. Subset indicated: CD45RA+ positively selected. J is TRBJ1-5 and V is TRBV5-8, with D perhaps matching TRBD1 (6 bases). The clonotype was recovered from a man between 18 and 35 years old in good health. CDR3: CASSQHSGTLNQPQHF. DNA of the CDR3: TGTGCCAGCAGCCAACACAGCGGGACACTTAATCAGCCCCAGCATTTT.